The 10 T cell receptor beta chains below were found in one sample sequenced in a study of shared clonotypes between healthy human individuals (dated by TCRdb to 2020 to 2022). To prepare the library, the immunoSEQ multiplex PCR assay was applied. TCRdb took over this immuneACCESS table, retaining in-frame rearrangements with V and J assigned. Such tables are incomplete; in checked studies, under half of the missing clones stem from an unresolved V gene, and the remainder is unexplained. For this sample there are approximately 1.1 million clones; around 78% appear just once. The top ten constitute approximately 0.56% of the sample. Input material: memory CD4+ T cells from PBMCs. This specimen's cell subset or site label, interpreted: CD45RA-negative fraction. These receptors all stem from a man aged 18 to 30 in good health. Some clones in this sample may be carry-over from other donors' samples.

The CDR3 DNA reads as TGTGCCTACGGGACAGGTTCGAGCTCTGGAAACACCATATATTTT. It translates to CAYGTGSSSGNTIYF. The chain employs TRBV30 and TRBJ1-3; 8 bases map to TRBD1. This CDR3 contains 15 residues. The trim removed 7 bases at V and 0 bases at J, leaving 8 bases unmatched. Germline CDR1 reads GTSNPN; CDR2 reads SVGIG (reference sequence).

This chain links TRBV2 with TRBJ2-3; D is ambiguous. The CDR3 is made up of 12 amino acids. Trimming cost V 6 bases and J 5 bases, with 9 bases left between them. Germline V gene lookup returns CDR1 SNHLY and CDR2 FYNNEI. CDR3 region: CASRKGQDTQYF. For the CDR3, the DNA is TGTGCCAGCAGGAAGGGCCAAGATACGCAGTATTTT.

The chain uses TRBV2 and TRBJ1-1; D uncertain. In germline, CDR1 is SNHLY, CDR2 FYNNEI. The ends were cut back, 8 bases at V and 3 bases at J, with 16 bases in the middle. The CDR3 has 14 amino acids. The CDR3, as DNA: TGTGCCAGCTCGTTTTCTTCCCCATACACTGAAGCTTTCTTT. Its translation is CASSFSSPYTEAFF.

The chain employs TRBV30 and TRBJ1-3, with unresolved D. The length of the CDR3 is 16 residues. The V and J ends lost 0 bases and 2 bases respectively, with 14 bases between them. Germline lookup yields CDR1 GTSNPN and CDR2 SVGIG (reference sequence). The CDR3: CAWSVRSSLTGNTIYF. CDR3 in DNA: TGTGCCTGGAGTGTACGTTCCAGTCTAACTGGAAACACCATATATTTT.

The chain employs TRBV18 and TRBJ1-4; maybe TRBD1 (5 bases). The ends were cut back, 6 bases at V and 8 bases at J, with 16 bases in the middle. The CDR3 length is 14 residues. Per germline, CDR1 KGHSH and CDR2 LQKENI. CDR3: CASSPTQGGEKLFF. The CDR3 DNA is TGTGCCAGCTCCCCCACTCAGGGAGGAGAAAAACTGTTTTTT. Filled out from reference TRBV18 and TRBJ1-4, the complete variable domain reads NAGVMQNPRHLVRRRGQEARLRCSPMKGHSHVYWYRQLPEEGLKFMVYLQKENIIDESGMPKERFSAEFPKEGPSILRIQQVVRGDSAAYFCASSPTQGGEKLFFGSGTQLSVL.

The V call is TRBV5-1, the J call TRBJ2-7; D not resolved. CDR1 and CDR2 from the germline V gene are SGHRS and YFSETQ. The CDR3 sequence is 15 residues long. Deletions cut 0 bases from V and 1 base from J, with 11 bases between. The CDR3 nucleotides read TGCGCCAGCAGCTTGGACACCGGGCAGTCCTACGAGCAGTACTTC. Amino acid sequence: CASSLDTGQSYEQYF.

This rearrangement joins TRBV19 to TRBJ1-5, with D hard to call. The germline gives CDR1 LNHDA, CDR2 SQIVND (reference sequence). Trimming cost V 1 base and J 0 bases, with 7 bases left between them. The CDR3 covers 15 residues. CDR3 in DNA: TGTGCCAGTAGTATAGGTAGTTATAGCAATCAGCCCCAGCATTTT. Its protein is CASSIGSYSNQPQHF.

The J gene is TRBJ2-5, the V gene TRBV5-1; D may match TRBD1 or TRBD2 (5 bases each). The CDR3 is 16 amino acids. Trimming removed 0 bases from V and 5 bases from J, with 17 bases in between. Germline V gene lookup returns CDR1 SGHRS and CDR2 YFSETQ. CDR3 protein: CASSLAGRGLWETQYF. CDR3 DNA: TGCGCCAGCAGCTTGGCGGGACGGGGATTGTGGGAGACCCAGTACTTC.

The rearrangement links TRBV13 to TRBJ1-2; 9 bases align to TRBD1. V lost 5 bases and J lost 4; bases outside the gene matches: 8. Per germline, CDR1 PRHDT and CDR2 FYEKMQ (reference sequence). The CDR3 consists of 15 residues. Written as DNA, the CDR3 is TGTGCCAGCAGCAGCACCGGGACAGGGCGCTATGGCTACACCTTC. Residues: CASSSTGTGRYGYTF.

Worth noting for this clone: Given a far larger clone just one base away, this is likely a sequencing read error. The J gene is TRBJ1-4, the V gene TRBV9; 7 nucleotides agree with TRBD1. The length of the CDR3 is 14 residues. V gave up 3 bases and J gave up 5 bases; unmatched junction bases: 4. Germline V CDR1 and CDR2: SGDLS, YYNGEE. CDR3 sequence: CASSAGRGNEKLFF. CDR3 coding DNA: TGTGCCAGCAGCGCCGGCAGGGGGAATGAAAAACTGTTTTTT.